The next 30 T cell receptor beta chains were all read from a single sample in a study of OX40 agonist ivuxolimab in advanced cancers. Sequencing was performed with immunoSEQ multiplex PCR; in TCRdb, only in-frame clones are kept and a portion is missing. The sample lists tens of thousands of clones, approximately 90% occurring once. The starting material was CD4+ or CD8+ T cells sorted from blood, obtained in a trial of the OX40 agonist ivuxolimab. Every receptor here comes from an adult with an advanced solid tumor such as melanoma, head and neck, liver or kidney cancer.

The CDR3 bases are TGTGCCAGCAGTCGACAGGGGGCACACGAGCAGTACTTC. It is translated as CASSRQGAHEQYF. V gene TRBV6-5 combines with J gene TRBJ2-7; the match to TRBD1 covers 10 bases. Losses at the gene ends were 5 bases for V and 5 bases for J; bases not matched to a gene: 3. CDR1 MNHEY and CDR2 SVGAGI come from the germline V gene. The CDR3 is made up of 13 amino acids.

The chain is built from TRBV10-3 and TRBJ2-3, with 8 bases matching TRBD1. The CDR3 length is 13 residues. Germline V CDR1 and CDR2: ENHRY, SYGVKD. V lost 6 bases, J lost 6 bases, and 5 bases stayed unmatched. The CDR3 region is CAISYTGGDTQYF. The CDR3, as DNA: TGTGCCATCAGCTACACAGGGGGGGATACGCAGTATTTT.

The rearrangement uses TRBV6-5 and TRBJ2-7; tentative D call: TRBD2 (5 bases). This CDR3 is built from 16 residues. With 0 bases removed from V and 4 bases from J, the gap between germline ends came to 16 bases. CDR1 and CDR2 from the germline V gene are MNHEY and SVGAGI. In DNA form, the CDR3 reads TGTGCCAGCAGTTACTCGGTGACGGGATCCGGTTACGAGCAGTACTTC. This translates into CASSYSVTGSGYEQYF.

The chain couples TRBV5-8 to TRBJ2-7; D call uncertain. V was cut by 4 bases and J by 3 bases, with 11 bases left in between. CDR3 length: 13 amino acids. The germline CDR1 and CDR2 sequences are SGHTS and YDEGEE. CDR3 sequence: CASSQKRSYEQYF. The CDR3 nucleotides are TGTGCCAGCAGCCAAAAGCGCAGCTACGAGCAGTACTTC.

J is TRBJ1-2 and V is TRBV29-1; 7 bases are a match to TRBD1. CDR1 is SQVTM and CDR2 is ANQGSEA in the germline V gene. This CDR3 contains 12 residues. V shed 6 bases, J shed 7 bases, and the junction held 8 bases outside the gene matches. The CDR3 region is CSVNTGVAGYTF. The CDR3 DNA reads as TGCAGCGTCAACACAGGGGTTGCTGGCTACACCTTC.

This clone was seen once. The gene calls are TRBV14 and TRBJ2-7; D uncertain. This CDR3 has 14 residues. Germline CDR1 is SGHDN and CDR2 is FVKESK. Trimming left V 0 bases short and J 5 bases short, with 11 bases between. The CDR3 region is CASSQDSLGDEQYF. The CDR3 nucleotides are TGTGCCAGCAGCCAAGATAGTCTAGGCGACGAGCAGTACTTC.

The CDR3 is CASSSRQGNTGELFF. The CDR3 bases are TGCGCCAGCAGCTCTCGACAGGGAAACACCGGGGAGCTGTTTTTT. The chain joins TRBV5-1 to TRBJ2-2; 7 nucleotides agree with TRBD1. The CDR3 has 15 residues. Germline loops: CDR1 SGHRS, CDR2 YFSETQ. The V gene end was trimmed by 3 bases and the J gene end by 2 bases; junction bases not matched to a gene: 4.

The genes are TRBV10-1 and TRBJ2-1; 8 bases are a match to TRBD2. V gave up 2 bases and J gave up 5 bases; unmatched junction bases: 5. Germline CDR1 reads WNHNN; CDR2 reads SYGVQD (reference sequence). The CDR3 totals 15 residues. This CDR3 is CASSEKLAGNNEQFF. The DNA for the CDR3 is TGCGCCAGCAGTGAGAAATTAGCGGGAAACAATGAGCAGTTCTTC.

V gene TRBV27 combines with J gene TRBJ2-7; TRBD2 agrees at 12 bases. The germline gives CDR1 MNHEY, CDR2 SMNVEV (reference sequence). The CDR3 is made up of 20 amino acids. J gave up 2 bases and V 7 bases, and 21 bases lay outside the gene matches. The CDR3: CASNRPGRASGRGSAYEQYF. The CDR3, as DNA: TGTGCCAGCAACAGACCAGGGCGGGCTAGCGGGAGGGGTTCCGCCTACGAGCAGTACTTC.

This clone showed up just a few times. The chain combines TRBV28 with TRBJ1-1; D not resolved. Germline loops: CDR1 MDHEN, CDR2 SYDVKM. V shed 5 bases and J shed 4 bases, with 11 bases lying between them. The CDR3 contains 13 residues. CDR3 protein: CASSLGEITEAFF. In nucleotides, the CDR3 is TGTGCCAGCAGTCTCGGGGAGATCACTGAAGCTTTCTTT.

The rearrangement uses TRBV2 and TRBJ2-3; TRBD2 matches 7 bases. This CDR3 contains 14 residues. Germline V CDR1 and CDR2: SNHLY, FYNNEI. V lost 6 bases to trimming and J lost 0 bases; unmatched junction nucleotides: 3. In nucleotides, the CDR3 is TGTGCCAGCAGCGGGACTAAAAGCACAGATACGCAGTATTTT. Protein product: CASSGTKSTDTQYF.

The chain is built from TRBV5-1 and TRBJ2-7; D remains unclear. Per the germline V gene, CDR1 is SGHRS and CDR2 is YFSETQ. Trimming took 0 bases from V and 3 from J, leaving 7 bases between them. This CDR3 has 13 residues. CDR3 residues: CASSLGFLYEQYF. CDR3 sequence (DNA): TGCGCCAGCAGCTTGGGATTCCTCTACGAGCAGTACTTC.

V usage is TRBV5-6 and J usage is TRBJ2-1; 7 nucleotides align to TRBD1. CDR3 length equals 13 residues. Germline CDR1 is SGHDT and CDR2 is YYEEEE. CDR3 sequence reads: CASTRDSHNEQFF. In DNA, the CDR3 is TGTGCATCAACCCGGGACAGCCACAATGAGCAGTTCTTC.

Only one count was recorded for this clone. The chain couples TRBV18 to TRBJ2-5; 12 bases agree with TRBD2. CDR1 and CDR2 from the germline V gene are KGHSH and LQKENI. The CDR3 has 17 residues. V lost 3 bases and J lost 1; bases outside the gene matches: 6. Written as DNA, the CDR3 is TGTGCCAGCTCACCCACTAGCGGGAGGTACCCCCAAGAGACCCAGTACTTC. Translating it yields CASSPTSGRYPQETQYF.

In nucleotides, the CDR3 is TGTGCCAGCAGTTTAGGCAGACTCTATGGCTACACCTTC. It translates to CASSLGRLYGYTF. V gene TRBV28 combines with J gene TRBJ1-2; D is undetermined. This CDR3 contains 13 residues. Looked up from germline, CDR1 is MDHEN and CDR2 is SYDVKM. V lost 2 bases, J lost 4 bases, and 8 bases lay in between.

V usage is TRBV7-2 and J usage is TRBJ2-6; D is perhaps TRBD2 (5 bases). Germline CDR1 reads SGHTA; CDR2 reads FQGNSA. Trimming stripped 5 bases from V and 4 bases from J, with 12 bases between. CDR3 size: 15 residues. The CDR3 here is CASSQLWEGANVLTF. The DNA for the CDR3 is TGTGCCAGCAGCCAACTGTGGGAGGGGGCCAACGTCCTGACTTTC.

The rearrangement uses TRBV6-6 and TRBJ1-2; D unresolved. The V end lost 6 bases, the J end lost 5 bases, and 19 bases lay between the germline ends. CDR3 length: 15 amino acids. Germline CDR1 and CDR2: MNHNY and SVGAGI (reference sequence). The CDR3 DNA follows: TGTGCCAGCAGCCCTCAGGCAGGATTTTCGTATGGCTACACCTTC. This translates into CASSPQAGFSYGYTF.

This clone was picked up one time. This chain connects TRBV23-1 to TRBJ2-6, with 9 bases aligning to TRBD2. TRBV23-1 is an open reading frame whose function is uncertain. Trimming took 3 bases from V and 1 from J; bases not matched to a gene: 19. The CDR3 is made up of 22 amino acids. The CDR3: CASSHRQVGWREGPSGANVLTF. The CDR3 bases are TGCGCCAGCAGTCACCGACAGGTGGGATGGCGGGAGGGCCCATCTGGGGCCAACGTCCTGACTTTC.

J is TRBJ2-3 and V is TRBV4-1, with 7 positions matching TRBD2. The CDR3 runs 17 residues. J was trimmed by 6 bases and V by 0 bases; bases with no gene match: 12. Germline CDR1 is MGHRA and CDR2 is YSYEKL. CDR3 sequence (DNA): TGCGCCAGCAGCCAAGATTGGCCGGGACTAACGGCGGATACGCAGTATTTT. Translating gives CASSQDWPGLTADTQYF.

The CDR3 loop reads CASRLAVSYNEQFF. Here the CDR3 DNA reads TGTGCCAGCAGGCTAGCGGTTTCCTACAATGAGCAGTTCTTC. The chain employs TRBV27 and TRBJ2-1; 7 bases line up with TRBD2. The CDR3 runs 14 residues. Germline CDR1 is MNHEY and CDR2 is SMNVEV (reference sequence). V shed 6 bases and J 1 base; nucleotides not matched to a gene: 3.

V and J are TRBV5-1 and TRBJ1-2, with 7 bases lining up with TRBD1. With 3 bases clipped from V and 4 bases from J, the junction kept 6 bases outside the gene matches. The CDR3 sequence is 14 residues long. The V gene's germline CDR1 is SGHRS and CDR2 YFSETQ. As DNA, the CDR3 is TGCGCCAGCAGCTCCCAACAGGGGCCCTATGGCTACACCTTC. Encoded protein: CASSSQQGPYGYTF.

J is TRBJ1-1 and V is TRBV6-5; 10 positions agree with TRBD1. The CDR3 contains 13 residues. CDR1 and CDR2 (germline): MNHEY, SVGAGI. V was pared by 6 bases and J by 11 bases, with 9 bases of the junction left unmatched. CDR3 sequence reads: CASRPGTGERAFF. Written as DNA, the CDR3 is TGTGCCAGCAGGCCCGGGACAGGGGAGAGGGCTTTCTTT.

The rearrangement uses TRBV9 and TRBJ1-1, with D unclear. Trimming cost V 2 bases and J 3 bases, with 11 bases left between them. The CDR3 runs 14 residues. Germline V gives CDR1 SGDLS, CDR2 YYNGEE. CDR3 coding DNA: TGTGCCAGCAGCGTGCGCGCTGGGGACACTGAAGCTTTCTTT. This translates into CASSVRAGDTEAFF.

The chain couples TRBV19 to TRBJ2-7, with 10 positions matching TRBD2. The length of the CDR3 is 16 residues. Trimming at V came to 6 bases and at J to 0 bases, leaving 8 bases not matched to a gene. From germline, CDR1 is LNHDA and CDR2 SQIVND (reference sequence). The CDR3 spells CASSLSGRPPSYEQYF. The CDR3 DNA sequence: TGTGCCAGTAGCCTTAGCGGGAGGCCTCCCTCCTACGAGCAGTACTTC.

The chain has TRBV7-2 and TRBJ2-7; the D is unclear. Between the trimmed V and J ends, which lost 1 base and 1 base, there was a span of 11 bases. Germline V gene lookup returns CDR1 SGHTA and CDR2 FQGNSA. The CDR3 is 15 residues long. Written as DNA, the CDR3 is TGTGCCAGCAGCTTAGACTCTAGTTTTTCCTACGAGCAGTACTTC. Translation: CASSLDSSFSYEQYF.

The chain has TRBV9 and TRBJ2-1, with D tentatively TRBD2 (5 bases). The germline CDR1 and CDR2 sequences are SGDLS and YYNGEE. CDR3 size: 14 residues. V lost 0 bases and J lost 7, with 11 bases in between. The DNA for the CDR3 is TGTGCCAGCAGCGTAGGGGTTAGCGCGAATGAGCAGTTCTTC. Its translation is CASSVGVSANEQFF.

V usage is TRBV10-1 and J usage is TRBJ2-6, with unresolved D. Trimming left V 6 bases short and J 0 bases short, with 9 bases between. Germline V lookup: CDR1 WNHNN, CDR2 SYGVQD (reference sequence). The CDR3 is 15 residues long. The CDR3 DNA sequence: TGCGCCAGCAGCTCTACAGTCTCTGGGGCCAACGTCCTGACTTTC. Amino acids: CASSSTVSGANVLTF.

This chain connects TRBV11-3 to TRBJ2-3; TRBD2 aligns across 9 bases. The CDR3 runs to 14 residues. J gave up 6 bases and V 10 bases, and 11 bases lay outside the gene matches. CDR1 is SGHNT and CDR2 is YENEEA in the germline V gene. The CDR3 DNA reads TGTGCCACATCCCTTAGCGGGAGTGTGGATACGCAGTATTTT. This sequence encodes CATSLSGSVDTQYF.

Only a few counts were recorded for this clone. The V and J genes are TRBV30 and TRBJ1-4; 7 nucleotides line up with TRBD1. CDR3 size: 15 residues. The V gene's germline CDR1 is GTSNPN and CDR2 SVGIG (reference sequence). V lost 1 base, J lost 2 bases, and 4 bases stayed unmatched. CDR3 sequence (DNA): TGTGCCTGGAGTGGACAGGGCAGCACTAATGAAAAACTGTTTTTT. This encodes CAWSGQGSTNEKLFF.

J is TRBJ1-5 and V is TRBV19; 7 bases line up with TRBD1. V was clipped by 4 bases and J by 0 bases; unmatched bases: 3. Germline V CDR1 and CDR2: LNHDA, SQIVND (reference sequence). The CDR3 is made up of 15 amino acids. This chain's CDR3 is CASSTPGGSNQPQHF. Here the CDR3 DNA reads TGTGCCAGTAGTACCCCAGGGGGTAGCAATCAGCCCCAGCATTTT.